The 23 T cell receptor beta chains below all came from one sample that was sequenced in a study of cytomegalovirus exposure and HLA in healthy donors. In the PCR, 60 Vbeta and 13 Jbeta primers were used. The method was immunoSEQ multiplex PCR; TCRdb's version includes in-frame clones alone and lacks a portion of them. The sample records 90,000 to 120,000 clones, roughly three quarters being singletons. The specimen sequenced was PBMCs. These receptors were collected from a young man in good health and CMV-seronegative.

V usage is TRBV19 and J usage is TRBJ2-7; TRBD1 matches 8 bases. Germline V gene data show CDR1 as LNHDA and CDR2 as SQIVND (reference sequence). The CDR3 runs 14 residues. The trim removed 6 bases at V and 3 bases at J, leaving 7 bases unmatched. The CDR3 loop reads CASRLGQGVYEQYF. The DNA of the CDR3 is TGTGCCAGTAGACTAGGACAGGGAGTCTACGAGCAGTACTTC.

V usage is TRBV21-1 and J usage is TRBJ1-5. TRBV21-1 is a recognized pseudogene. The CDR3 is 15 amino acids. The chain's CDR3 is CASSEGKVSNQPQHF. For the CDR3, the DNA is TGTGCCAGCAGCGAGGGAAAGGTGAGCAATCAGCCCCAGCATTTT.

The rearrangement joins TRBV5-4 to TRBJ2-4; weak D call: TRBD2 (5 bases). Trimming stripped 0 bases from V and 1 base from J, with 17 bases between. The CDR3 runs to 18 residues. Germline CDR1 is SGHNT and CDR2 is YYREEE (reference sequence). The CDR3 here is CASSLGGLSEGAKNIQYF. The CDR3 DNA sequence: TGTGCCAGCAGCTTGGGAGGGCTTTCCGAAGGGGCCAAAAACATTCAGTACTTC.

The rearrangement joins TRBV9 to TRBJ1-2; perhaps TRBD1 as D (5 bases). Germline V CDR1 and CDR2: SGDLS, YYNGEE. Trimming cost V 0 bases and J 7 bases, with 7 bases left between them. The CDR3 length is 12 residues. The DNA for the CDR3 is TGTGCCAGCAGCGTAGCTAGGGGTGGCTACACCTTC. Protein product: CASSVARGGYTF.

The chain joins TRBV5-1 to TRBJ1-1; no clear D. V was trimmed by 4 bases and J by 1 base, leaving 20 bases between them. The CDR3 runs to 17 residues. CDR1 and CDR2 from the germline V gene are SGHRS and YFSETQ. CDR3 protein: CASSQGETNLANTEAFF. The DNA of the CDR3 is TGCGCCAGCAGCCAAGGAGAAACGAACTTGGCGAACACTGAAGCTTTCTTT.

This clone was detected a few times. This chain uses TRBV19 with TRBJ1-5, with a tentative D call TRBD1 (5 bases). The germline V gene encodes CDR1 LNHDA and CDR2 SQIVND (reference sequence). This CDR3 spans 14 amino acids. V was clipped by 10 bases and J by 4 bases, with 17 bases between them. The CDR3 bases are TGTGCCACCCTATCCAGGGATACAAATCAGCCCCAGCATTTT. Translated: CATLSRDTNQPQHF.

V and J are TRBV18 and TRBJ2-7; D call uncertain. The germline V gene has CDR1 KGHSH and CDR2 LQKENI. The CDR3 is 14 residues long. Trimming stripped 6 bases from V and 1 base from J, with 13 bases between. CDR3 in DNA: TGTGCCAGCTCGGCGGCGACGCAATCCTACGAGCAGTACTTC. Amino acids: CASSAATQSYEQYF.

This chain joins TRBV9 and TRBJ1-6; no firm D call. V shed 0 bases and J shed 7 bases, with 5 bases lying between them. This CDR3 is 13 amino acids long. Germline V lookup: CDR1 SGDLS, CDR2 YYNGEE. CDR3 amino acids: CASSVARNSPLHF. For the CDR3, the DNA is TGTGCCAGCAGCGTAGCGAGGAATTCACCCCTCCACTTT.

This clone has only a few counts. The chain couples TRBV28 to TRBJ2-5; TRBD1 is a possible D gene (5 bases). The germline V and J ends were trimmed by 8 bases and 5 bases, with 21 bases remaining between them. The CDR3 runs to 15 residues. CDR1 and CDR2 (germline): MDHEN, SYDVKM. The CDR3 DNA reads as TGTGCCAGCGGAGTGGTGGTGGGGCCCGGGGAGACCCAGTACTTC. It translates to CASGVVVGPGETQYF. Full variable domain (remainder filled in from reference TRBV28 and TRBJ2-5): DVKVTQSSRYLVKRTGEKVFLECVQDMDHENMFWYRQDPGLGLRLIYFSYDVKMKEKGDIPEGYSVSREKKERFSLILESASTNQTSMYLCASGVVVGPGETQYFGPGTRLLVL.

In its sample, this clone was seen a few times. The CDR3 nucleotides are TGTGCCAGCAGTCCGGGACTAGCGGGGCCTAGCACAGATACGCAGTATTTT. Protein: CASSPGLAGPSTDTQYF. The V and J genes are TRBV28 and TRBJ2-3; 13 bases agree with TRBD2. V dropped 5 bases and J dropped 0; count of bases not matched to a gene: 5. The CDR3 is made up of 17 amino acids. Germline V gives CDR1 MDHEN, CDR2 SYDVKM. Based on the CDR3 plus reference TRBV28 and TRBJ2-3, the full variable domain is DVKVTQSSRYLVKRTGEKVFLECVQDMDHENMFWYRQDPGLGLRLIYFSYDVKMKEKGDIPEGYSVSREKKERFSLILESASTNQTSMYLCASSPGLAGPSTDTQYFGPGTRLTVL.

This clone was seen a single time. The chain combines TRBV7-8 with TRBJ1-2; TRBD1 matches 8 bases. The trim removed 5 bases at V and 3 bases at J, leaving 5 bases unmatched. Per germline, CDR1 SGHVS and CDR2 FQNEAQ. The CDR3 extends over 14 amino acids. The CDR3: CASSPPDRDYGYTF. CDR3 in DNA: TGTGCCAGCAGCCCCCCGGACAGGGACTATGGCTACACCTTC.

In this sample, this clone turned up once. CDR3 DNA: TGTGCCAGCAGCTTGGATGCGCAGGGGGGCAATGAGCAGTTCTTC. Translated, it gives CASSLDAQGGNEQFF. The J gene is TRBJ2-1, the V gene TRBV5-4, with D possibly being TRBD1 (7 bases). Trimming left V 0 bases short and J 6 bases short, with 13 bases between. The CDR3 consists of 15 residues. CDR1 SGHNT and CDR2 YYREEE come from the germline V gene (reference sequence).

This chain links TRBV18 with TRBJ1-2, with 10 bases aligning to TRBD1. Germline V lookup: CDR1 KGHSH, CDR2 LQKENI. V lost 6 bases, J lost 7 bases, and 5 bases stayed unmatched. This CDR3 comprises 13 residues. The CDR3 coding sequence is TGTGCCAGCTCGTCGACAGGGGGCCTTGGCTACACCTTC. The encoded protein is CASSSTGGLGYTF.

This chain joins TRBV29-1 and TRBJ2-7; 9 bases agree with TRBD1. This CDR3 has 13 amino acids. In germline, CDR1 is SQVTM, CDR2 ANQGSEA. Germline trimming cut 4 bases from V and 2 bases from J; bases unmatched to any gene: 3. This chain's CDR3 is CSVVGQGTYEQYF. DNA for the CDR3: TGCAGCGTTGTGGGACAGGGCACCTACGAGCAGTACTTC.

The chain uses TRBV25-1 and TRBJ1-4; D may be TRBD1 (6 bases). The CDR3 consists of 15 residues. CDR1 is MGHDK, CDR2 SYGVNS, per germline. The ends were cut back, 1 base at V and 8 bases at J, with 14 bases in the middle. The CDR3 bases are TGTGCCAGCAGTGAATGGTATAGGGGGGGGGAAAAACTGTTTTTT. This sequence encodes CASSEWYRGGEKLFF.

This clone has just a few counts. This chain links TRBV4-3 with TRBJ2-7, with a possible D match to TRBD2 (6 bases). The V gene lost 1 base and the J gene lost 4 bases, with 14 bases spanning the gap. The germline V gene encodes CDR1 LGHNA and CDR2 YSLEER. The CDR3 is 15 residues long. CDR3 DNA: TGCGCCAGCAGCCAAGGCCCGGGAGTGCAGTACGAGCAGTACTTC. The encoded protein is CASSQGPGVQYEQYF.

The chain employs TRBV5-1 and TRBJ1-4, with D uncertain. Trimming took 4 bases from V and 2 from J, leaving 9 bases between them. This CDR3 region has 14 residues. CDR1 is SGHRS and CDR2 is YFSETQ in the germline V gene. CDR3 nucleotide sequence: TGCGCCAGCAGCCGGAGTTCGACTAATGAAAAACTGTTTTTT. Its protein product is CASSRSSTNEKLFF. The full variable domain, with the rest looked up from reference TRBV5-1 and TRBJ1-4, is KAGVTQTPRYLIKTRGQQVTLSCSPISGHRSVSWYQQTPGQGLQFLFEYFSETQRNKGNFPGRFSGRQFSNSRSEMNVSTLELGDSALYLCASSRSSTNEKLFFGSGTQLSVL.

This chain uses TRBV7-3 with TRBJ1-5; 8 bases align to TRBD1. The CDR3 spans 17 residues. Germline V gives CDR1 SGHTA, CDR2 FQGTGA. J was trimmed by 0 bases and V by 4 bases; bases with no gene match: 8. CDR3 loop: CASSSKDRVNSNQPQHF. CDR3 DNA sequence: TGTGCCAGCAGCTCGAAGGACAGGGTCAATAGCAATCAGCCCCAGCATTTT.

A few counts support this clone. The germline gene is not matched at one end of the junction; a read error may be the cause. J is TRBJ1-2 and V is TRBV27, with D unresolved. The CDR3 extends over 13 amino acids. The germline gives CDR1 MNHEY, CDR2 SMNVEV (reference sequence). The CDR3, as DNA: TGTGCCAGCAGTTTTCGAGGGAACTATGGCTACCCCTTC. Residues: CASSFRGNYGYPF.

This clone was detected only a few times. The J gene is TRBJ1-1, the V gene TRBV4-3; D remains ambiguous. Per germline, CDR1 LGHNA and CDR2 YSLEER. V was shortened by 0 bases and J by 2 bases, with 10 bases between the two germline ends. The CDR3 covers 15 residues. This chain's CDR3 is CASSQDVGVNTEAFF. DNA for the CDR3: TGCGCCAGCAGCCAAGATGTCGGAGTTAACACTGAAGCTTTCTTT.

The chain links TRBV11-2 to TRBJ1-1; TRBD1 matches 7 bases. This CDR3 has 13 amino acids. From germline, CDR1 is SGHAT and CDR2 FQNNGV. The junction had 5 bases not matched to a gene; V was cut back by 5 bases and J by 5 bases. The CDR3: CASSVTGNTEAFF. The CDR3 coding sequence is TGTGCCAGCAGCGTGACAGGGAATACTGAAGCTTTCTTT.

This chain connects TRBV19 to TRBJ2-7; no clear D. The CDR3 spans 14 residues. V lost 0 bases and J lost 3, with 9 bases in between. CDR1 and CDR2 (germline): LNHDA, SQIVND (reference sequence). CDR3 in amino acids: CASSIDGQNYEQYF. CDR3 bases: TGTGCCAGTAGTATAGATGGTCAGAACTACGAGCAGTACTTC. Supplemented by reference TRBV19 and TRBJ2-7, the full variable domain reads DGGITQSPKYLFRKEGQNVTLSCEQNLNHDAMYWYRQDPGQGLRLIYYSQIVNDFQKGDIAEGYSVSREKKESFPLTVTSAQKNPTAFYLCASSIDGQNYEQYFGPGTRLTVT.

This clone was detected only a few times. This chain links TRBV11-2 with TRBJ2-4; 12 bases map to TRBD1. CDR1 is SGHAT, CDR2 FQNNGV, per germline. After removal of 5 bases from V and 3 bases from J, the junction contained 8 bases not matched to a gene. The CDR3 contains 17 residues. The CDR3 coding sequence is TGTGCCAGCAGCATCCCGGGACAGGGGGCTTTCAAAAACATTCAGTACTTC. Translating gives CASSIPGQGAFKNIQYF.